The present T cell receptor (beta chain) was sequenced within a study of blood T cells in healthy people across ages. This CDR3 comprises 12 residues. CDR1 is SNHLY and CDR2 is FYNNEI in the germline V gene. This clonotype was observed once. The antigen is not known. One end of the junction does not line up with germline, which may come from a read error. Study-wide findings and caveats: Long-lived donors carried more naive CD4+ cells and greater diversity than aged donors. Donor CMV infection status was unknown, possibly confounding age-related changes in expanded clonotypes.

With a J-beta primer mix and a sample-barcoded 5' primer, a second PCR ran about 7 to 11 cycles. In TCRdb, the 5' RACE reads were re-called with MiXCR into one record per CDR3 protein. This table has some 700,000 distinct CDR3 sequences, about 42% appearing once. The chain joins TRBV2 to TRBJ2-3; D uncertain. Sequenced sample: blood. This sequence was found in an older woman in good health. The CDR3 sequence: CVSTQYTDTQYF. The CDR3 DNA follows: TGTGTCAGCACCCAATACACAGATACGCAGTATTTT.